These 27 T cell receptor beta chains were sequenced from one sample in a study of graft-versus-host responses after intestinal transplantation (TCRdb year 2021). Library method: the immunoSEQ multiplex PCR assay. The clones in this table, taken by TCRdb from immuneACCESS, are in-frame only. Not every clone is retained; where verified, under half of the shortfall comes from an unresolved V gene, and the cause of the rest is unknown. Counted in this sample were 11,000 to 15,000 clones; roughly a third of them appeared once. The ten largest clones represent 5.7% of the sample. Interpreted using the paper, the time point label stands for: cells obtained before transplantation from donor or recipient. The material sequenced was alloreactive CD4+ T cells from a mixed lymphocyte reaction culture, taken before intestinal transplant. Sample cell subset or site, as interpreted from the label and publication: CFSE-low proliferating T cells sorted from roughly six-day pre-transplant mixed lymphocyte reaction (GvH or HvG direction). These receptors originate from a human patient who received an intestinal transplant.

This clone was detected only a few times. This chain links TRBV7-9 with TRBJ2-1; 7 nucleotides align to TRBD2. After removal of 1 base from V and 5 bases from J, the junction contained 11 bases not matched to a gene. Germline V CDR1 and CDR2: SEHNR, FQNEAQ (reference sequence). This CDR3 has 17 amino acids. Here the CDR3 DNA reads TGTGCCAGCAGCTTAGGATCTAGCGGACTCGTGGACAATGAGCAGTTCTTC. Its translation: CASSLGSSGLVDNEQFF.

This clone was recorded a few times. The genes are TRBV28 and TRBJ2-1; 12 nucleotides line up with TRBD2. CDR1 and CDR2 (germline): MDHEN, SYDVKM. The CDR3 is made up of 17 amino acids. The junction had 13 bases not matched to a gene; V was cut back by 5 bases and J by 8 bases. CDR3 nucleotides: TGTGCCAGCAGTATCCCACCCTCTAGCGGGAGGGGTGATGAGCAGTTCTTC. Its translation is CASSIPPSSGRGDEQFF.

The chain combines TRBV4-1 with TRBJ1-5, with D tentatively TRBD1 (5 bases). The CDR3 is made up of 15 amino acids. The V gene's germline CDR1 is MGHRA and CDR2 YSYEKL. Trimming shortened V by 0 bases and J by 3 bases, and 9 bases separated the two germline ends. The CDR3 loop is CASSQDDRNNQPQHF. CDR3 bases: TGCGCCAGCAGCCAAGATGACAGAAACAATCAGCCCCAGCATTTT.

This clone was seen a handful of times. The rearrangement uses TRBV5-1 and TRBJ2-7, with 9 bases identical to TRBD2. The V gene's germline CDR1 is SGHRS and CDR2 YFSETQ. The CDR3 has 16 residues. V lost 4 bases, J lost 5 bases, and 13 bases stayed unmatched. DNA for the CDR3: TGCGCCAGCAGCAGAATGACTAGCGGTGTGGCGGACGAGCAGTACTTC. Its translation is CASSRMTSGVADEQYF.

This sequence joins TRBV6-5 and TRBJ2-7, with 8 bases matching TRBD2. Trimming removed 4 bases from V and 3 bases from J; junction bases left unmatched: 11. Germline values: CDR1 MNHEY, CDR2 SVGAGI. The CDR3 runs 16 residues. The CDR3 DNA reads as TGTGCCAGCAGTTTAGCGTCCACTAGCGGTCTCTACGAGCAGTACTTC. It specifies CASSLASTSGLYEQYF.

The CDR3 DNA is TGTGCCAGCAGCTTAGTGCGGGAGGAGTATGAGCAGTTCTTC. It codes for CASSLVREEYEQFF. The genes are TRBV7-3 and TRBJ2-1; TRBD2 aligns across 8 bases. The CDR3 loop spans 14 amino acids. From germline, CDR1 is SGHTA and CDR2 FQGTGA. Unmatched junction bases numbered 5, after V lost 2 bases and J lost 8 bases.

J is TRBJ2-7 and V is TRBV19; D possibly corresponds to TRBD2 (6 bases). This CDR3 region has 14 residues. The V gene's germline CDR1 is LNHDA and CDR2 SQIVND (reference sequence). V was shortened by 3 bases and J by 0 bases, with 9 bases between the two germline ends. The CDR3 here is CASSMVAVSYEQYF. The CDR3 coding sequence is TGTGCCAGTAGTATGGTAGCGGTCTCCTACGAGCAGTACTTC.

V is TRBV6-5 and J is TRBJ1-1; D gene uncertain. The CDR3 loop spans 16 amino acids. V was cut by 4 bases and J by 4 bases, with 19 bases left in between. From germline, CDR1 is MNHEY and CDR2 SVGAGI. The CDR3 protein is CASSWVRAQGSTEAFF. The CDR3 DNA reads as TGTGCCAGCAGTTGGGTCCGGGCCCAAGGGAGCACTGAAGCTTTCTTT.

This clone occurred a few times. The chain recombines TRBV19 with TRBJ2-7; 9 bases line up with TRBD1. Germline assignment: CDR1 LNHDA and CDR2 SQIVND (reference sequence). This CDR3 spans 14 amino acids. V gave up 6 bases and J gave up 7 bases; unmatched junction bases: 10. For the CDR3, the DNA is TGTGCCAGTAGCCCGGGACAGGGACTTAGAGAGCAGTACTTC. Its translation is CASSPGQGLREQYF.

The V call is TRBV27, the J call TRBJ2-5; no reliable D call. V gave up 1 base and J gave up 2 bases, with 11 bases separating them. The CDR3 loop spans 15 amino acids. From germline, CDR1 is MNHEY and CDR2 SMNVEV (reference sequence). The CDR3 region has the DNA TGTGCCAGCAGTTTATACGGCGGCAGACAAGAGACCCAGTACTTC. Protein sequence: CASSLYGGRQETQYF.

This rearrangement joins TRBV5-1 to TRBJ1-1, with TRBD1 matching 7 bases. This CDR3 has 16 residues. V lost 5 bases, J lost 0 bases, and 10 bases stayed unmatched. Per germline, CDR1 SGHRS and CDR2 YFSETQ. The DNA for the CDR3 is TGCGCCAGCAGTAGGACACAGGGGCCAATGAACACTGAAGCTTTCTTT. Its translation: CASSRTQGPMNTEAFF.

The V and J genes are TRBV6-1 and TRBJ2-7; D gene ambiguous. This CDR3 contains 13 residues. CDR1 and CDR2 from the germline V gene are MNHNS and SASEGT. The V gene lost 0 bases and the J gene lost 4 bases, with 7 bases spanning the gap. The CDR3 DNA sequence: TGTGCCAGCAGTGAAGCGGACGGATACGAGCAGTACTTC. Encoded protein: CASSEADGYEQYF.

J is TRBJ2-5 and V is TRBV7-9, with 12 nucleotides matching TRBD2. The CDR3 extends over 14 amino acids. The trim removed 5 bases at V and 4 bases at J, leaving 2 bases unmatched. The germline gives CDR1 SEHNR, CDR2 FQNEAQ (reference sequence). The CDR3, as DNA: TGTGCCAGCAGCCAGGGACTAGCGGGAGAGACCCAGTACTTC. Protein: CASSQGLAGETQYF.

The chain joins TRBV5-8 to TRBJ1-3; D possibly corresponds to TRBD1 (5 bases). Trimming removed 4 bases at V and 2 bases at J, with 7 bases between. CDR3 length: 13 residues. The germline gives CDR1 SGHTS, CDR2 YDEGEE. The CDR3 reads CASSGGTGNTIYF. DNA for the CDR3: TGTGCCAGCAGCGGGGGGACTGGAAACACCATATATTTT.

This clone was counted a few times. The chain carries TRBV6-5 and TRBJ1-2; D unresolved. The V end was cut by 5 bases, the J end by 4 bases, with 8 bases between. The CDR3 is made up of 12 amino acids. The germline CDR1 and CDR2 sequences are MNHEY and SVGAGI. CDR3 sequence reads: CASSASGYGYTF. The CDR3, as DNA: TGTGCCAGCAGTGCCTCAGGCTATGGCTACACCTTC.

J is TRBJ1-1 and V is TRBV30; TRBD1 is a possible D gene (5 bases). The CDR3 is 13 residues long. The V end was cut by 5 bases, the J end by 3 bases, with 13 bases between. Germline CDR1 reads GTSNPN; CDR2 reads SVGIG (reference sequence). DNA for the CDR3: TGTGCCTGGGGGTGGGGGTTATACACTGAAGCTTTCTTT. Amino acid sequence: CAWGWGLYTEAFF.

The CDR3 is CASSSGQFYNEKLFF. In nucleotides, the CDR3 is TGTGCCAGCAGTTCGGGACAGTTCTATAATGAAAAACTGTTTTTT. The chain carries TRBV27 and TRBJ1-4; 7 positions agree with TRBD1. This CDR3 has 15 residues. Germline CDR1 reads MNHEY; CDR2 reads SMNVEV (reference sequence). J was trimmed by 4 bases and V by 4 bases; bases with no gene match: 6.

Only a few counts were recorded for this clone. As DNA, the CDR3 is TGTGCCAGCAGTCTCCGGACGAACACTGAAGCTTTCTTT. Translated, it gives CASSLRTNTEAFF. The chain uses TRBV5-6 and TRBJ1-1; no reliable D call. The CDR3 length is 13 residues. Germline CDR1 and CDR2: SGHDT and YYEEEE. V shed 5 bases and J shed 1 base, with 9 bases lying between them.

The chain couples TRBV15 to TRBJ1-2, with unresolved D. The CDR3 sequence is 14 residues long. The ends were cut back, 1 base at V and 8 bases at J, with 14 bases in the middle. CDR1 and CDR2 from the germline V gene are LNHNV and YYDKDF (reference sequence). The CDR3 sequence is CATSRVSMTRGYTF. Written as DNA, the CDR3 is TGTGCCACCAGCAGAGTTTCGATGACGCGGGGCTACACCTTC.

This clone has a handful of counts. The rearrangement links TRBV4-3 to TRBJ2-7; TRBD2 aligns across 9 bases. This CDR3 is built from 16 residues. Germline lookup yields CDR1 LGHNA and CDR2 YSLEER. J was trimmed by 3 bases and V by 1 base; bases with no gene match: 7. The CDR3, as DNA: TGCGCCAGCAGCCAAGTCGTAACGACTAGCGGCTACGAGCAGTACTTC. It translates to CASSQVVTTSGYEQYF.

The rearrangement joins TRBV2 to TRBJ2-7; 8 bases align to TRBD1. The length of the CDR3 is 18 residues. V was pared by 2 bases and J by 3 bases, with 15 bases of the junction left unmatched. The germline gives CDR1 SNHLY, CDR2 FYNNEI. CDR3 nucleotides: TGTGCCAGCAGTGAAAGTGCCCCCCTCGGGACAGGCTTCTACGAGCAGTACTTC. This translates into CASSESAPLGTGFYEQYF. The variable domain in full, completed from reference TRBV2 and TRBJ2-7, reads EPEVTQTPSHQVTQMGQEVILRCVPISNHLYFYWYRQILGQKVEFLVSFYNNEISEKSEIFDDQFSVERPDGSNFTLKIRSTKLEDSAMYFCASSESAPLGTGFYEQYFGPGTRLTVT.

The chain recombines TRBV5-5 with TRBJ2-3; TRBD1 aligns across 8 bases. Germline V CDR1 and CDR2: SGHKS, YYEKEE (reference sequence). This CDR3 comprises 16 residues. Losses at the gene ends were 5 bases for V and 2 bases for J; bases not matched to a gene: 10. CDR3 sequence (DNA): TGTGCCAGCAGTCCCGTGGCAGGGGGCATCACAGATACGCAGTATTTT. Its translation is CASSPVAGGITDTQYF.

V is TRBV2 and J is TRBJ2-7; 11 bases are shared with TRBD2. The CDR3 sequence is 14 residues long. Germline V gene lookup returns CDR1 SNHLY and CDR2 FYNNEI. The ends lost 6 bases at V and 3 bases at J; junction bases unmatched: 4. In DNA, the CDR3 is TGTGCCAGCAGAATGGGACTAGCGGTCTACGAGCAGTACTTC. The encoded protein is CASRMGLAVYEQYF.

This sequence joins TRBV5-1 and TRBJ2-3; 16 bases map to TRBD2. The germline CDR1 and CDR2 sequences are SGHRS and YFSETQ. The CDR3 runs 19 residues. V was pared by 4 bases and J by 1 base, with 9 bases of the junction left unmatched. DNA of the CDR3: TGCGCCAGCAGCCCCCAAGGCGGGACTAGCGGGAGGGGCACAGATACGCAGTATTTT. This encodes CASSPQGGTSGRGTDTQYF.

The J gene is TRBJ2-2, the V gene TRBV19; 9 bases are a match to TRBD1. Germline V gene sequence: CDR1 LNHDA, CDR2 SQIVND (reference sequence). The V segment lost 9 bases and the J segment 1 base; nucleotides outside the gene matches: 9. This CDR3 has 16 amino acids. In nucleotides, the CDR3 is TGTGCCAGCCGAGGGACGGACAGGGGGAACACCGGGGAGCTGTTTTTT. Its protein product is CASRGTDRGNTGELFF.

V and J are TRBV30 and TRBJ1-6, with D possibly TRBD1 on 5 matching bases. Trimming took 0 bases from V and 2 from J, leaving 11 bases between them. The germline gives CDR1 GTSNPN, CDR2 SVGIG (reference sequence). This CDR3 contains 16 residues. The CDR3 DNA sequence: TGTGCCTGGAGTGTACGGGGGGTGACCTATAATTCACCCCTCCACTTT. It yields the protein CAWSVRGVTYNSPLHF.

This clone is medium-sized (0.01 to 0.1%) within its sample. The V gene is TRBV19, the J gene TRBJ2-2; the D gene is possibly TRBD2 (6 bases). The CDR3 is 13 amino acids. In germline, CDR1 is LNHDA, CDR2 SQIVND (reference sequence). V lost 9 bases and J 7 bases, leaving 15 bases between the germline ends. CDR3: CASSRLVGGELFF. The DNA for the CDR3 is TGTGCCAGCTCCCGACTAGTTGGCGGGGAGCTGTTTTTT.